This TCR beta chain was recorded in a study of cytomegalovirus exposure and HLA in healthy donors. This CDR3 spans 12 amino acids. V lost 5 bases, J lost 12 bases, and 9 bases stayed unmatched. Germline-derived CDR1 and CDR2 are GTSNPN and SVGIG (reference sequence). PCR employed 60 Vbeta and 13 Jbeta primers. Here immunoSEQ multiplex PCR was the method, and the copy in TCRdb shows in-frame clones only, minus some. The sample yields under 200,000 clones, 75% to 90% seen once. The chain carries TRBV30 and TRBJ2-1; 8 nucleotides match TRBD2. Sequencing input: PBMCs. The source of this sequence is a woman aged 18-29 years in good health and CMV-seronegative. CDR3 protein: CAWGTSGLGQFF. Here the CDR3 DNA reads TGTGCCTGGGGTACTAGCGGCTTGGGGCAGTTCTTC.